What follows are 21 T cell receptor beta chains derived from one specimen sequenced in a study of T cell repertoires in cytomegalovirus infection. TCRdb recomputed calls from the reads with MiXCR, one row per CDR3 protein. The sample lists 200,000 to 300,000 distinct CDR3 sequences; 10% to 15% were seen once. The sequencing sample was made of PBMCs. These receptors were taken from a human donor in good health (CMV status not recorded). Some clones in this sample may be carry-over from other donors' samples.

The V gene is TRBV27, the J gene TRBJ1-4; D possibly corresponds to TRBD1 (6 bases). CDR3 length: 16 amino acids. Germline CDR1 reads MNHEY; CDR2 reads SMNVEV (reference sequence). Trimming left V 4 bases short and J 3 bases short, with 15 bases between. In DNA, the CDR3 is TGTGCCAGCAGTTCTAATCACAGGGTATCTAATGAAAAACTGTTTTTT. Translated: CASSSNHRVSNEKLFF.

This clonotype has at least ten counts. The CDR3 here is CASNRHSLNTEAFF. Written as DNA, the CDR3 is TGTGCCAGCAACCGACACTCTTTGAACACTGAAGCTTTCTTT. The V and J genes are TRBV6-2 or TRBV6-3 and TRBJ1-1; D is undetermined. There are 14 residues in the CDR3. CDR1 and CDR2 from the germline V gene are MNHEY and SVGEGT. Deletions cut 7 bases from V and 0 bases from J, with 12 bases between.

The chain employs TRBV19 and TRBJ2-4, with TRBD2 as a possible D gene (5 bases). The germline CDR1 and CDR2 sequences are LNHDA and SQIVND (reference sequence). The germline V and J ends were trimmed by 4 bases and 0 bases, with 13 bases remaining between them. The CDR3 has 16 residues. CDR3 coding DNA: TGTGCCAGTAGTACTTTACTAGGCTCAGCCAAAAACATTCAGTACTTC. It is translated as CASSTLLGSAKNIQYF.

This clonotype was seen at least ten times. This chain links TRBV7-3 with TRBJ2-3; D is perhaps TRBD2 (5 bases). Per germline, CDR1 SGHTA and CDR2 FQGTGA. The ends were cut back, 0 bases at V and 4 bases at J, with 14 bases in the middle. The CDR3 extends over 16 amino acids. The chain's CDR3 is CASSLTAPEGADTQYF. CDR3 coding DNA: TGTGCCAGCAGCTTAACGGCTCCCGAGGGAGCAGATACGCAGTATTTT.

This clonotype was found many times. The CDR3 reads CASSIQGQGARGYTF. For the CDR3, the DNA is TGTGCCAGTAGTATCCAGGGACAGGGGGCGCGAGGCTACACCTTC. The chain has TRBV19 and TRBJ1-2, with 12 bases matching TRBD1. V shed 3 bases, J shed 8 bases, and the junction held 7 bases outside the gene matches. CDR1 is LNHDA and CDR2 is SQIVND in the germline V gene (reference sequence). The CDR3 loop spans 15 amino acids.

This clonotype has a count of ten or more. V and J are TRBV7-8 and TRBJ2-7, with D unresolved. This CDR3 region has 17 residues. Germline V gives CDR1 SGHVS, CDR2 FQNEAQ. Trimming took 6 bases from V and 2 from J, leaving 23 bases between them. CDR3 sequence reads: CASSYSSRLTSTYEQYF. In DNA, the CDR3 is TGTGCCAGCAGTTATAGTTCGCGGCTTACATCGACCTACGAGCAGTACTTC.

The V call is TRBV7-9, the J call TRBJ1-2, with a tentative D call TRBD1 (5 bases). From germline, CDR1 is SEHNR and CDR2 FQNEAQ (reference sequence). Trimming left V 0 bases short and J 4 bases short, with 18 bases between. This CDR3 region has 17 residues. The CDR3 DNA reads as TGTGCCAGCAGCTTAGCCCTCCAAGCGGCAGGGCGCTATGGCTACACCTTC. The encoded protein is CASSLALQAAGRYGYTF. The variable domain in full, with the rest retrieved from reference TRBV7-9 and TRBJ1-2, is DTGVSQNPRHKITKRGQNVTFRCDPISEHNRLYWYRQTLGQGPEFLTYFQNEAQLEKSRLLSDRFSAERPKGSFSTLEIQRTEQGDSAMYLCASSLALQAAGRYGYTFGSGTRLTVV.

The sample holds many counts of this clonotype. This sequence joins TRBV4-2 and TRBJ2-7, with 12 bases fitting TRBD1. There are 15 residues in the CDR3. Unmatched junction bases numbered 5, after V lost 0 bases and J lost 8 bases. CDR1 and CDR2 from the germline V gene are LGHNA and YNFKEQ. The CDR3 coding sequence is TGTGCCAGCAGCCAAGAAGGGGACAGGGGGCCGAAGCAGTACTTC. Translating gives CASSQEGDRGPKQYF.

The rearrangement links TRBV24-1 to TRBJ1-1; D call uncertain. The CDR3 is 14 residues long. Germline V CDR1 and CDR2: KGHDR, SFDVKD. V lost 7 bases to trimming and J lost 5 bases, with 16 bases between them. The CDR3 sequence is CATSPGRGGTEAFF. Here the CDR3 DNA reads TGTGCCACCAGCCCTGGCCGCGGAGGAACTGAAGCTTTCTTT.

This clonotype was detected many times. J is TRBJ2-1 and V is TRBV7-8; 14 nucleotides line up with TRBD2. Germline lookup yields CDR1 SGHVS and CDR2 FQNEAQ. This CDR3 has 16 residues. V lost 6 bases and J lost 4; bases outside the gene matches: 5. The CDR3 protein is CASSYRTSGRYNEQFF. The DNA for the CDR3 is TGTGCCAGCAGTTACCGGACTAGCGGGAGGTACAATGAGCAGTTCTTC.

As for this clonotype: A much larger clone sits a single nucleotide away, making a read error possible. The genes are TRBV7-4 and TRBJ2-7; D not certain. This CDR3 contains 14 residues. The germline V gene encodes CDR1 SGHVT and CDR2 SQSDAQ. V was cut by 3 bases and J by 3 bases, with 12 bases left in between. The CDR3: CASSFPPPNYEQYF. The CDR3, as DNA: TGTGCCAGCAGCTTCCCCCCCCCGAACTACGAGCAGTACTTC.

The genes are TRBV19 and TRBJ1-2, with 9 bases identical to TRBD1. Looked up from germline, CDR1 is LNHDA and CDR2 is SQIVND (reference sequence). The CDR3 contains 14 residues. The trim removed 4 bases at V and 8 bases at J, leaving 8 bases unmatched. The DNA of the CDR3 is TGTGCCAGTAGTAGGGACAGGGAAGGCGCGGGCTACACCTTC. This gives the protein CASSRDREGAGYTF.

This clonotype has at least ten counts. This chain connects TRBV7-2 to TRBJ2-1; 8 bases line up with TRBD1. Losses at the gene ends were 4 bases for V and 4 bases for J; bases not matched to a gene: 15. This CDR3 has 18 residues. Looked up from germline, CDR1 is SGHTA and CDR2 is FQGNSA. The CDR3, as DNA: TGTGCCAGCAGCTCCCGAAGTGGTGGAACAGGGGGATACAATGAGCAGTTCTTC. Its protein is CASSSRSGGTGGYNEQFF.

The chain combines TRBV15 with TRBJ2-7; D unresolved. This CDR3 comprises 13 residues. Per the germline V gene, CDR1 is LNHNV and CDR2 is YYDKDF (reference sequence). V was cut by 0 bases and J by 3 bases, with 6 bases left in between. In DNA, the CDR3 is TGTGCCACCAGCAGAGATCTGGGCTACGAGCAGTACTTC. It codes for CATSRDLGYEQYF.

This clonotype was observed a handful of times. V usage is TRBV29-1 and J usage is TRBJ2-6; 7 bases match TRBD1. V was pared by 1 base and J by 0 bases, with 0 bases of the junction left unmatched. The CDR3 loop spans 15 amino acids. Germline CDR1 is SQVTM and CDR2 is ANQGSEA. The CDR3 is CSVEGDSSGANVLTF. The CDR3 DNA follows: TGCAGCGTTGAAGGGGACAGCTCTGGGGCCAACGTCCTGACTTTC.

This clonotype has ten or more counts. The J gene is TRBJ2-6, the V gene TRBV28; D is tentatively TRBD1 or TRBD2 (5 bases each). V lost 5 bases, J lost 0 bases, and 20 bases lay in between. The germline V gene encodes CDR1 MDHEN and CDR2 SYDVKM. The length of the CDR3 is 19 residues. Here the CDR3 reads CASSPPPLGTNSGANVLTF. CDR3 bases: TGTGCCAGCAGTCCACCCCCACTAGGGACCAACTCTGGGGCCAACGTCCTGACTTTC.

V usage is TRBV7-9 and J usage is TRBJ2-7; the match to TRBD1 covers 7 bases. Germline assignment: CDR1 SEHNR and CDR2 FQNEAQ (reference sequence). J gave up 3 bases and V 5 bases, and 4 bases lay outside the gene matches. The CDR3 covers 13 residues. CDR3 nucleotides: TGTGCCAGCAGCCTAGGGGGCTACTACGAGCAGTACTTC. Protein: CASSLGGYYEQYF.

V is TRBV14 and J is TRBJ2-7; D may be TRBD1 (6 bases). Trimming left V 4 bases short and J 3 bases short, with 10 bases between. The CDR3 consists of 13 residues. Germline loops: CDR1 SGHDN, CDR2 FVKESK. This chain's CDR3 is CASSPDSFYEQYF. The CDR3 nucleotides are TGTGCCAGCAGCCCGGACAGTTTCTACGAGCAGTACTTC.

In this sample, this clonotype turned up a few times. The chain is built from TRBV19 and TRBJ1-5; D perhaps matches TRBD1 (6 bases). CDR1 LNHDA and CDR2 SQIVND come from the germline V gene (reference sequence). The CDR3 length is 15 residues. The V end was cut by 3 bases, the J end by 9 bases, with 18 bases between. The CDR3 region is CASSMAPQGWRPQHF. The CDR3 DNA is TGTGCCAGTAGTATGGCACCACAGGGATGGAGGCCCCAGCATTTT. The full variable domain, in which reference TRBV19 and TRBJ1-5 provide the parts outside the CDR3, is DGGITQSPKYLFRKEGQNVTLSCEQNLNHDAMYWYRQDPGQGLRLIYYSQIVNDFQKGDIAEGYSVSREKKESFPLTVTSAQKNPTAFYLCASSMAPQGWRPQHFGDGTRLSIL.

This clonotype has a count of ten or more. The J gene is TRBJ1-1, the V gene TRBV7-3; D possibly corresponds to TRBD1 (6 bases). CDR1 and CDR2 (germline): SGHTA, FQGTGA. Trimming cost V 5 bases and J 4 bases, with 11 bases left between them. This CDR3 has 13 amino acids. CDR3 sequence: CASSLTGTTEAFF. The CDR3 DNA is TGTGCCAGCAGCCTCACAGGGACCACTGAAGCTTTCTTT.

Ten or more counts support this clonotype. The chain recombines TRBV7-2 with TRBJ2-1, with TRBD1 identical over 7 bases. This CDR3 spans 17 amino acids. J gave up 4 bases and V 1 base, and 10 bases lay outside the gene matches. Germline V lookup: CDR1 SGHTA, CDR2 FQGNSA. As DNA, the CDR3 is TGTGCCAGCAGCTTAGTTATGAGAGGGGGCAGGTACAATGAGCAGTTCTTC. As protein: CASSLVMRGGRYNEQFF.